The 14 T cell receptor beta chains in this list originate from one sample, sequenced in a study of beta chain features in type 1 diabetes. Reverse transcription of all isolated RNA meant that expressed TCRB transcripts were sequenced. TCRdb's table, derived via immunoSEQ multiplex PCR, lists solely in-frame clones and lacks some. The profile shows 200,000 to 250,000 clones, 25% to 30% of them singletons. Input material: central memory CD4+ T cells from blood. The receptors come from a man under 40 in good health.

CDR3 loop: CASSLGGIASTDTQYF. CDR3 sequence (DNA): TGTGCCAGCAGCTTAGGGGGGATCGCTAGCACAGATACGCAGTATTTT. The J gene is TRBJ2-3, the V gene TRBV5-4; D is tentatively TRBD1 or TRBD2 (6 bases each). The CDR3 covers 16 residues. Germline CDR1 SGHNT, CDR2 YYREEE (reference sequence). The V end lost 2 bases, the J end lost 0 bases, and 13 bases lay between the germline ends.

The V gene is TRBV4-1, the J gene TRBJ2-3, with D perhaps matching TRBD1 (5 bases). The CDR3 is 15 amino acids. Germline V gene lookup returns CDR1 MGHRA and CDR2 YSYEKL. Trimming cost V 4 bases and J 0 bases, with 11 bases left between them. The CDR3 DNA follows: TGCGCCAGCAGCCTCGGACAACCTAGCACAGATACGCAGTATTTT. Protein sequence: CASSLGQPSTDTQYF.

The V gene is TRBV2, the J gene TRBJ2-5; 7 positions match TRBD1. The germline gives CDR1 SNHLY, CDR2 FYNNEI. This CDR3 contains 15 residues. J lost 3 bases, V lost 2 bases, and 6 bases had no gene match. CDR3: CASSETDRLKETQYF. DNA of the CDR3: TGTGCCAGCAGTGAAACGGACAGGCTAAAAGAGACCCAGTACTTC.

The chain is built from TRBV28 and TRBJ2-3, with 8 bases identical to TRBD2. The germline V gene encodes CDR1 MDHEN and CDR2 SYDVKM. The length of the CDR3 is 14 residues. The V segment lost 10 bases and the J segment 6 bases; nucleotides outside the gene matches: 12. CDR3 in amino acids: CAINSGLGSDTQYF. As DNA, the CDR3 is TGTGCCATCAATTCGGGACTAGGGTCCGATACGCAGTATTTT.

The table lists this clone with a few counts. This rearrangement joins TRBV5-1 to TRBJ2-1; 7 nucleotides line up with TRBD2. CDR3 length: 16 residues. J was trimmed by 3 bases and V by 0 bases; bases with no gene match: 6. CDR1 SGHRS and CDR2 YFSETQ come from the germline V gene. The CDR3 sequence: CASSLGGAGFYNEQFF. In DNA form, the CDR3 reads TGCGCCAGCAGCTTGGGAGGAGCGGGGTTCTACAATGAGCAGTTCTTC. The variable domain in full, completed from reference TRBV5-1 and TRBJ2-1, reads KAGVTQTPRYLIKTRGQQVTLSCSPISGHRSVSWYQQTPGQGLQFLFEYFSETQRNKGNFPGRFSGRQFSNSRSEMNVSTLELGDSALYLCASSLGGAGFYNEQFFGPGTRLTVL.

In its sample, this clone was seen a few times. Within the sample, other DNA sequences also encode this same CDR3. Here the CDR3 DNA reads TGTGCCAGCAGCGGTGGAAACACTGAAGCTTTCTTT. Amino acids: CASSGGNTEAFF. This chain links TRBV14 with TRBJ1-1; D gene ambiguous. This CDR3 contains 12 residues. The germline V gene has CDR1 SGHDN and CDR2 FVKESK. Between the trimmed V and J ends, which lost 5 bases and 2 bases, there was a span of 6 bases.

This clone was picked up a small number of times. This chain joins TRBV14 and TRBJ2-2; the D gene is possibly TRBD2 (5 bases). The CDR3 is made up of 16 amino acids. Germline lookup yields CDR1 SGHDN and CDR2 FVKESK. With 4 bases removed from V and 0 bases from J, the gap between germline ends came to 12 bases. CDR3 nucleotides: TGTGCCAGCAGCCTGTTCCCAGCGGCGAACACCGGGGAGCTGTTTTTT. It encodes CASSLFPAANTGELFF.

The chain uses TRBV9 and TRBJ2-5; possible D gene TRBD2, 6 bases. The germline CDR1 and CDR2 sequences are SGDLS and YYNGEE. The CDR3 extends over 15 amino acids. The V and J ends lost 7 bases and 5 bases respectively, with 21 bases between them. The CDR3 spells CASCALGTPLETQYF. In nucleotides, the CDR3 is TGTGCCAGCTGCGCTCTCGGGACTCCCCTGGAGACCCAGTACTTC.

This clone was seen a few times. J is TRBJ1-1 and V is TRBV29-1; perhaps TRBD1 as D (6 bases). Trimming stripped 3 bases from V and 1 base from J, with 12 bases between. Per the germline V gene, CDR1 is SQVTM and CDR2 is ANQGSEA. CDR3 length: 14 amino acids. CDR3 DNA: TGCAGCGTTGAGGGGGGCAGGAGGAACACTGAAGCTTTCTTT. This codes for CSVEGGRRNTEAFF.

The chain has TRBV27 and TRBJ2-1, with D unresolved. V was clipped by 2 bases and J by 5 bases, with 16 bases between them. CDR3 length: 16 residues. Germline values: CDR1 MNHEY, CDR2 SMNVEV (reference sequence). CDR3 loop: CASSLRRPQGHNEQFF. The DNA for the CDR3 is TGTGCCAGCAGTTTACGTCGGCCCCAAGGGCACAATGAGCAGTTCTTC.

This clone turned up a few times. The chain is built from TRBV5-6 and TRBJ2-7; no reliable D call. The germline V and J ends were trimmed by 2 bases and 3 bases, with 12 bases remaining between them. This CDR3 spans 14 amino acids. CDR1 and CDR2 from the germline V gene are SGHDT and YYEEEE. The CDR3 reads CASSFRTRGYEQYF. CDR3 bases: TGTGCCAGCAGCTTCCGGACGCGCGGCTACGAGCAGTACTTC.

This clone has just a few counts. J is TRBJ2-5 and V is TRBV7-9; tentative D call: TRBD2 (6 bases). V was shortened by 8 bases and J by 2 bases, with 12 bases between the two germline ends. The CDR3 length is 13 residues. CDR1 SEHNR and CDR2 FQNEAQ come from the germline V gene (reference sequence). CDR3 protein: CASVAGLQETQYF. The CDR3 coding sequence is TGTGCCAGCGTCGCGGGGCTTCAAGAGACCCAGTACTTC.

This clone has ten or more counts. The V gene is TRBV27, the J gene TRBJ2-7; no clear D gene. V was cut by 3 bases and J by 6 bases, with 18 bases left in between. The CDR3 loop spans 15 amino acids. CDR1 is MNHEY and CDR2 is SMNVEV in the germline V gene (reference sequence). The CDR3: CASSFMSGSKSEQYF. CDR3 sequence (DNA): TGTGCCAGCAGTTTCATGTCAGGATCGAAATCCGAGCAGTACTTC.

The table lists this clone with a few counts. The chain is built from TRBV10-3 and TRBJ1-5; a possible D gene is TRBD1 (6 bases). Germline V gene data show CDR1 as ENHRY and CDR2 as SYGVKD. V was shortened by 5 bases and J by 4 bases, with 18 bases between the two germline ends. The CDR3 sequence is 16 residues long. The CDR3 loop reads CAISYGGPEGNQPQHF. CDR3 in DNA: TGTGCCATCAGTTACGGGGGCCCAGAGGGGAATCAGCCCCAGCATTTT.